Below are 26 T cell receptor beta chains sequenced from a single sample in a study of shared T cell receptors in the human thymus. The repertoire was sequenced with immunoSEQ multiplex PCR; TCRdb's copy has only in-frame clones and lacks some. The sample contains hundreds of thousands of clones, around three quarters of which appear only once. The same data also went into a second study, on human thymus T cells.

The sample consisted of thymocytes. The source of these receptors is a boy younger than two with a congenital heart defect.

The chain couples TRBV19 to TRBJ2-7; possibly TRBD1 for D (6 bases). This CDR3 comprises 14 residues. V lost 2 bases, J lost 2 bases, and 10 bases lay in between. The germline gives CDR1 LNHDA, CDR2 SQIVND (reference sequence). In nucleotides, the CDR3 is TGTGCCAGTAGTATAAGGACAGAGCCCTACGAGCAGTACTTC. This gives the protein CASSIRTEPYEQYF.

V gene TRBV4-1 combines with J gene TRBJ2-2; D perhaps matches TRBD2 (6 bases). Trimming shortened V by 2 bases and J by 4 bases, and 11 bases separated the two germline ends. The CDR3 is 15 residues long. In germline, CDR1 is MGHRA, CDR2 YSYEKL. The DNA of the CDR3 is TGCGCCAGCAGCCAAATCTCGGGAGTCACCGGGGAGCTGTTTTTT. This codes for CASSQISGVTGELFF.

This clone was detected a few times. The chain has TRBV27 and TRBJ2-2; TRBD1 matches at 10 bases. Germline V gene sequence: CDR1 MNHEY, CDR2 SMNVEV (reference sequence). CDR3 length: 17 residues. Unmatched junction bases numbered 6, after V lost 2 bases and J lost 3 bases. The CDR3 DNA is TGTGCCAGCAGTTTAGGGGGACAGGGGCCACACACCGGGGAGCTGTTTTTT. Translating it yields CASSLGGQGPHTGELFF.

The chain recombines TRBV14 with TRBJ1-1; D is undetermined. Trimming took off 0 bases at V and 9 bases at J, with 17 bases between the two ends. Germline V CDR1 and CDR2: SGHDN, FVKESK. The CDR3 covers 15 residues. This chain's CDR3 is CASSQDGSWGGKAFF. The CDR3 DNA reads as TGTGCCAGCAGCCAAGATGGGTCCTGGGGAGGTAAAGCTTTCTTT.

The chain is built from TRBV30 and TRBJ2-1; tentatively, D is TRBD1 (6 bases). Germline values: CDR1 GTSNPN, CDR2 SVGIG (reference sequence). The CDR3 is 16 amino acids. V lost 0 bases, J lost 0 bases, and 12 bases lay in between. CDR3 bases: TGTGCCTGGAGTGTCCGAAGGGGGAGCTCCTACAATGAGCAGTTCTTC. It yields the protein CAWSVRRGSSYNEQFF.

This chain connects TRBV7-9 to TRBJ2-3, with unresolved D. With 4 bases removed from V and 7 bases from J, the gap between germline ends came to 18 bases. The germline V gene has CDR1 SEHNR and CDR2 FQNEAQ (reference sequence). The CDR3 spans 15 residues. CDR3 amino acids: CASSWPGSLANTQYF. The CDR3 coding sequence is TGTGCCAGCAGCTGGCCAGGATCACTTGCGAATACGCAGTATTTT.

CDR3 DNA: TGCAGCGTTGCCGGGACAGGGACGAATGAGCAGTTCTTC. Translating gives CSVAGTGTNEQFF. V is TRBV29-1 and J is TRBJ2-1, with 9 nucleotides matching TRBD1. The J segment lost 7 bases and the V segment lost 4 bases, leaving 5 bases of the junction unmatched. The CDR3 covers 13 residues. Germline lookup yields CDR1 SQVTM and CDR2 ANQGSEA.

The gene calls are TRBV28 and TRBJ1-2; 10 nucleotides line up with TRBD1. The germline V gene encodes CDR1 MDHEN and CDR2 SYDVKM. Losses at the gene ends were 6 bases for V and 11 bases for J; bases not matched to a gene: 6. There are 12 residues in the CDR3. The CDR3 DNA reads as TGTGCCAGCAGCCCGGGACAGGGGAGTTACACCTTC. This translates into CASSPGQGSYTF.

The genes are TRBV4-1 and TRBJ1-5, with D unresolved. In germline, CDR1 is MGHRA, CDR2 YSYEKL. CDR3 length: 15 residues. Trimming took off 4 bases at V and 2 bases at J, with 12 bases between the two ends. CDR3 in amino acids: CASSPPGSRNQPQHF. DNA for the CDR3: TGCGCCAGCAGCCCACCCGGGTCCCGCAATCAGCCCCAGCATTTT.

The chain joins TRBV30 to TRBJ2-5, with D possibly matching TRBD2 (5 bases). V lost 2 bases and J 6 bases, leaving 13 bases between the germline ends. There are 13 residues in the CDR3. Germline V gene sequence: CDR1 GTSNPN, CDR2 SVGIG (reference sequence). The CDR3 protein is CAWSTPRGKTQYF. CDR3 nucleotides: TGTGCCTGGAGTACTCCTAGAGGGAAGACCCAGTACTTC.

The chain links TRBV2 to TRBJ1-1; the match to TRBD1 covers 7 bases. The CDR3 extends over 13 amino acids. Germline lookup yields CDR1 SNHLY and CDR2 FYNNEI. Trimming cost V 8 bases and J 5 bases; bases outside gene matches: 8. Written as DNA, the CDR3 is TGTGCCAGCCGGGACAGACCAAGGACTGAAGCTTTCTTT. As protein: CASRDRPRTEAFF.

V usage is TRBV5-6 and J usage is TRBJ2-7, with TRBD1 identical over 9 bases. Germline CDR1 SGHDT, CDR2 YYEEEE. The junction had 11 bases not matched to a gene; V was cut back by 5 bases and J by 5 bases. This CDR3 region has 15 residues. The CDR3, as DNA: TGTGCCAGCAGGTCCGCGGGACAGGGCATCGACGAGCAGTACTTC. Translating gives CASRSAGQGIDEQYF.

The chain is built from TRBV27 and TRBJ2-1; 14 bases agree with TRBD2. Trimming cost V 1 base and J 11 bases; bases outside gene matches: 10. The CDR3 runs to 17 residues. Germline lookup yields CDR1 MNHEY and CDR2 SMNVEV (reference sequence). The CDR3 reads CASSLWDRLAGGPKQFF. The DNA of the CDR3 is TGTGCCAGCAGTTTATGGGACCGACTAGCGGGAGGGCCGAAGCAGTTCTTC.

The CDR3 here is CASRPRTHLGSYNEQFF. CDR3 in DNA: TGTGCCAGTAGACCTCGGACTCACTTGGGCTCCTACAATGAGCAGTTCTTC. The genes are TRBV19 and TRBJ2-1; D possibly corresponds to TRBD2 (5 bases). Trimming removed 6 bases from V and 0 bases from J, with 18 bases in between. CDR1 and CDR2 from the germline V gene are LNHDA and SQIVND (reference sequence). This CDR3 is built from 17 residues.

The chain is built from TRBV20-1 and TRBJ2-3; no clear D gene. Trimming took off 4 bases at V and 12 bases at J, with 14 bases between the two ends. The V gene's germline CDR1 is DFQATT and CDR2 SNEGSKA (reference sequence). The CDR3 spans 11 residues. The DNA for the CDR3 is TGCAGTGCTATACCAGAATTCCCCCAGTATTTT. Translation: CSAIPEFPQYF.

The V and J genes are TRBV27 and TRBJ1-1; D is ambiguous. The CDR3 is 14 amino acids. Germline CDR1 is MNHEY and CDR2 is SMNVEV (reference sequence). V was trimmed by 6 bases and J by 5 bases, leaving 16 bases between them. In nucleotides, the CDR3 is TGTGCCAGCAGGAGAGGGTCAAGGAGTACTGAAGCTTTCTTT. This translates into CASRRGSRSTEAFF.

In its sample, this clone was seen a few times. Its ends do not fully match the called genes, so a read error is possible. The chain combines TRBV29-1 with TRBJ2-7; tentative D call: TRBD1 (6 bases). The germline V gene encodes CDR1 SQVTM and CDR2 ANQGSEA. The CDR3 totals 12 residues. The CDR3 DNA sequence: TGCAGCGTCTCAGGGGTCTCCCACGAGCAGTACTTC. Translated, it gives CSVSGVSHEQYF.

CDR3 loop: CATSRGDTAYEQYF. CDR3 sequence (DNA): TGTGCCACCAGCAGAGGGGACACCGCCTACGAGCAGTACTTC. The chain uses TRBV15 and TRBJ2-7, with D perhaps matching TRBD1 (6 bases). CDR1 and CDR2 from the germline V gene are LNHNV and YYDKDF (reference sequence). The CDR3 loop spans 14 amino acids. Trimming pared 1 base from V and 2 bases from J, leaving 9 bases between.

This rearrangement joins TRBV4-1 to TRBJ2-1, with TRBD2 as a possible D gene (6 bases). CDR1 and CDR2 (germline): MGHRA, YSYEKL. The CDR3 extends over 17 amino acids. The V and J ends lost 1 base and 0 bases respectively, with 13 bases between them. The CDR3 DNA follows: TGCGCCAGCAGCCAAGTTTCTAGCGCCAGCTCCTACAATGAGCAGTTCTTC. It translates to CASSQVSSASSYNEQFF.

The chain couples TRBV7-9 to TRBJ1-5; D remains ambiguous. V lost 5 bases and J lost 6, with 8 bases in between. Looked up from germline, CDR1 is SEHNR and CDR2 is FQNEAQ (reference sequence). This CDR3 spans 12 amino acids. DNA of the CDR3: TGTGCCAGCAGCGTAACGGGTCAGCCCCAGCATTTT. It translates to CASSVTGQPQHF. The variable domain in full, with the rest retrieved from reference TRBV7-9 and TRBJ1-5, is DTGVSQNPRHKITKRGQNVTFRCDPISEHNRLYWYRQTLGQGPEFLTYFQNEAQLEKSRLLSDRFSAERPKGSFSTLEIQRTEQGDSAMYLCASSVTGQPQHFGDGTRLSIL.

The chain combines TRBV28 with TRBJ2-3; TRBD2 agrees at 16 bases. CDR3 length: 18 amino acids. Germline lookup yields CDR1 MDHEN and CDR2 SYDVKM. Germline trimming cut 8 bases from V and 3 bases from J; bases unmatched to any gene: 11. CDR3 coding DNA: TGTGCCAGCGGCGGGGGGACTAGCGGGAGGGGAGTGACAGATACGCAGTATTTT. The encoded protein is CASGGGTSGRGVTDTQYF.

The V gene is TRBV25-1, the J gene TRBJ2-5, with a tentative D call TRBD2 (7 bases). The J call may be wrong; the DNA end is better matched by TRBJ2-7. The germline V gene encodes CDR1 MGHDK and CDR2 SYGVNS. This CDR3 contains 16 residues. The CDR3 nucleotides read TGTGCCAGCTCCCCAGAGGGGGGGAATCGCTCCTACGAGCAGTACTTC. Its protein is CASSPEGGNRSYEQYF.

Here the CDR3 DNA reads TGTGCCAGCAGTGAGCTTGTCGGGAGAGAGATAGAGGAGCAGTACTTC. Translated, it gives CASSELVGREIEEQYF. V gene TRBV6-1 combines with J gene TRBJ2-7; D perhaps matches TRBD2 (6 bases). The V end was cut by 3 bases, the J end by 7 bases, with 22 bases between. The CDR3 contains 16 residues. Germline-derived CDR1 and CDR2 are MNHNS and SASEGT.

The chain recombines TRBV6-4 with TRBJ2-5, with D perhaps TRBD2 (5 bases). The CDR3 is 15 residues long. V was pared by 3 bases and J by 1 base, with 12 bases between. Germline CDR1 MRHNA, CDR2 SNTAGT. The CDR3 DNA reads TGTGCCAGCAGTGAGAGGGATTCATCCCAAGAGACCCAGTACTTC. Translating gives CASSERDSSQETQYF.

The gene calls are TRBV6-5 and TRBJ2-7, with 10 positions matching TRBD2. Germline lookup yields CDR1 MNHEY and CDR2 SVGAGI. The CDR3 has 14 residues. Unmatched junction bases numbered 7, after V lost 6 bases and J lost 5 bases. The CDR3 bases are TGTGCCAGCAGCCCGGGACTAGCGCTCGACGAGCAGTACTTC. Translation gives CASSPGLALDEQYF.

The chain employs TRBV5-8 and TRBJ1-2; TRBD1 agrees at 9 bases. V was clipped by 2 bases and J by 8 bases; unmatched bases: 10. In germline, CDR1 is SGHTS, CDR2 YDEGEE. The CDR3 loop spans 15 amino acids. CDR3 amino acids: CASSFSQGAWGGYTF. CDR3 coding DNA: TGTGCCAGCAGCTTTTCACAGGGGGCATGGGGCGGCTACACCTTC.